This TCR beta chain was observed in a study of naive and memory T cell subsets. At least ten counts were recorded for this clonotype. RNA was extracted from more than 2 ml of whole blood of healthy adults. The library had UMIs added by 3' ligation of an oligonucleotide to TCR cDNA. Reverse transcription used DNase-treated unsorted total RNA, aiming for roughly 1 to 1000 ng. Alpha and beta constant region primers primed reverse transcription for blood and skin samples. A single record per CDR3 protein comes from TCRdb applying MiXCR to the 5' RACE reads. The sample lists more than 20,000 distinct CDR3 sequences, under 25% occurring once. This CDR3 comprises 16 residues. V shed 0 bases and J 1 base; nucleotides not matched to a gene: 3. Germline loops: CDR1 SGHTA, CDR2 FQGTGA.

This clonotype originated in a female donor in good health. The chain employs TRBV7-3 and TRBJ2-3; 8 bases match TRBD2. The CDR3 here is CASSLTGLVGTDTQYF. Written as DNA, the CDR3 is TGTGCCAGCAGCTTAACGGGACTAGTCGGCACAGATACGCAGTATTTT.